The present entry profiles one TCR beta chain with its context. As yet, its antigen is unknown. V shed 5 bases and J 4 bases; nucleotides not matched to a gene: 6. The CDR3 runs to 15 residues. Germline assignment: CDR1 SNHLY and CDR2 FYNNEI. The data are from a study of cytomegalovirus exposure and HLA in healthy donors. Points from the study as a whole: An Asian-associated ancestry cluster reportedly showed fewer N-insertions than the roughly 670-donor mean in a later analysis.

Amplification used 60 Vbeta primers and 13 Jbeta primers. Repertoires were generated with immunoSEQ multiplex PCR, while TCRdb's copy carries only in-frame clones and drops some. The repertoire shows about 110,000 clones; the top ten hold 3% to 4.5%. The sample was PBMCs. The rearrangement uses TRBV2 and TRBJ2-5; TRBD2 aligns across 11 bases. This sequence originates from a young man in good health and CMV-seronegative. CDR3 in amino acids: CASSYTSGGRETQYF. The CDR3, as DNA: TGTGCCAGCAGTTATACTAGCGGGGGTCGAGAGACCCAGTACTTC.